These 27 T cell receptor beta chains share one sample of origin, sequenced in a study of identical twins. One entry per CDR3 protein results from TCRdb running MiXCR on the 5' RACE reads. The sample comprises under 900,000 distinct CDR3 sequences, approximately 13% of which are singletons, and around 1.6% rests with the top ten. A further study also used this sample, focusing on yellow fever vaccine responses in identical twins.

Material for sequencing was PBMCs. The receptors originated from a woman younger than 30 in good health.

This clonotype was recorded a few times. This chain joins TRBV12-3 or TRBV12-4 and TRBJ2-2; maybe TRBD2 (5 bases). The V end lost 6 bases, the J end lost 4 bases, and 15 bases lay between the germline ends. This CDR3 spans 15 amino acids. The CDR3 is CASRPRGHPTGELFF. The CDR3 coding sequence is TGTGCCAGCAGGCCCAGAGGGCACCCCACCGGGGAGCTGTTTTTT.

This clonotype has a handful of counts. This rearrangement joins TRBV13 to TRBJ2-2; the D gene is possibly TRBD1 (5 bases). This CDR3 has 17 amino acids. Trimming took 4 bases from V and 0 from J, leaving 15 bases between them. Germline V gene sequence: CDR1 PRHDT, CDR2 FYEKMQ (reference sequence). As DNA, the CDR3 is TGTGCCAGCAGCTACACCCCAGGGCGACCGAACACCGGGGAGCTGTTTTTT. Protein sequence: CASSYTPGRPNTGELFF.

The genes are TRBV5-1 and TRBJ2-4, with 8 nucleotides matching TRBD2. Germline V lookup: CDR1 SGHRS, CDR2 YFSETQ. This CDR3 region has 19 residues. With 3 bases clipped from V and 0 bases from J, the junction kept 14 bases outside the gene matches. The CDR3 sequence: CASSSSSGIPFRAKNIQYF. The CDR3 DNA follows: TGCGCCAGCAGCTCGAGTAGCGGGATACCGTTCCGAGCCAAAAACATTCAGTACTTC.

This clonotype showed up just a few times. The CDR3 bases are TGTGCCAGCAGTGAATTGAAGAGCGGGTCCCAGTATTTT. As protein: CASSELKSGSQYF. This chain links TRBV2 with TRBJ2-3; D may be TRBD2 (6 bases). The CDR3 extends over 13 amino acids. The germline CDR1 and CDR2 sequences are SNHLY and FYNNEI. V was pared by 2 bases and J by 12 bases, with 15 bases between.

This clonotype has more than one count but fewer than ten. The chain recombines TRBV7-2 with TRBJ2-1; D is uncertain. V was clipped by 2 bases and J by 4 bases, with 12 bases between them. Germline loops: CDR1 SGHTA, CDR2 FQGNSA. The CDR3 has 15 amino acids. This CDR3 is CASSLRTNPYNEQFF. The CDR3 DNA is TGTGCCAGCAGCTTACGCACCAACCCTTACAATGAGCAGTTCTTC.

This clonotype has ten or more counts. The gene calls are TRBV10-3 and TRBJ2-7; unclear D gene. Germline V gives CDR1 ENHRY, CDR2 SYGVKD. The CDR3 consists of 15 residues. V lost 2 bases, J lost 1 base, and 12 bases lay in between. CDR3 DNA sequence: TGTGCCATCAGTGAGGTCTTAGGTTCGTCCTACGAGCAGTACTTC. Translating it yields CAISEVLGSSYEQYF.

In DNA, the CDR3 is TGTGCCAGCAGCTTCGAGGGTTCCAATGAGCAGTTCTTC. This translates into CASSFEGSNEQFF. The rearrangement links TRBV11-3 to TRBJ2-1; TRBD2 might be the D (5 bases). Trimming removed 3 bases from V and 6 bases from J, with 9 bases in between. The CDR3 consists of 13 residues. CDR1 and CDR2 from the germline V gene are SGHNT and YENEEA.

This clonotype was recorded at least ten times. The chain carries TRBV11-2 and TRBJ2-1; D is ambiguous. This CDR3 has 15 amino acids. V was trimmed by 5 bases and J by 0 bases, leaving 11 bases between them. Germline V gene lookup returns CDR1 SGHAT and CDR2 FQNNGV. CDR3 coding DNA: TGTGCCAGCAGCCCCGACCGAGACTCCTACAATGAGCAGTTCTTC. Translated, it gives CASSPDRDSYNEQFF.

This chain links TRBV20-1 with TRBJ2-1; no clear D. V was cut by 4 bases and J by 3 bases, with 7 bases left in between. CDR1 and CDR2 (germline): DFQATT, SNEGSKA (reference sequence). This CDR3 is 12 amino acids long. CDR3 nucleotide sequence: TGCAGTGCTACGTCAGTCTACAATGAGCAGTTCTTC. Its translation is CSATSVYNEQFF.

This chain links TRBV4-1 with TRBJ2-1, with TRBD2 matching over 8 bases. Germline CDR1 and CDR2: MGHRA and YSYEKL. This CDR3 spans 17 amino acids. Unmatched junction bases numbered 8, after V lost 2 bases and J lost 2 bases. This CDR3 reads CASSQLSRGGPYNEQFF. CDR3 DNA: TGCGCCAGCAGCCAACTCTCTCGGGGGGGCCCCTACAATGAGCAGTTCTTC.

This clonotype was picked up a small number of times. The chain uses TRBV20-1 and TRBJ1-1, with TRBD1 as a possible D gene (6 bases). This CDR3 comprises 15 residues. In germline, CDR1 is DFQATT, CDR2 SNEGSKA (reference sequence). The V gene lost 0 bases and the J gene lost 0 bases, with 11 bases spanning the gap. CDR3 in amino acids: CSARDHQGMNTEAFF. Written as DNA, the CDR3 is TGCAGTGCTAGAGATCATCAGGGGATGAACACTGAAGCTTTCTTT.

This clonotype showed up many times. This chain links TRBV12-3 or TRBV12-4 with TRBJ1-5, with 9 nucleotides matching TRBD1. V was clipped by 5 bases and J by 1 base; unmatched bases: 3. The length of the CDR3 is 15 residues. The CDR3 DNA is TGTGCCAGCAGTCCACAGGGGGCAAGCAATCAGCCCCAGCATTTT. It codes for CASSPQGASNQPQHF.

The rearrangement links TRBV12-3 or TRBV12-4 to TRBJ1-1; no definite D call. CDR3 length: 14 amino acids. V dropped 7 bases and J dropped 4 bases, with 16 bases sitting between them. The CDR3 is CASTFAQSSTEAFF. The CDR3 nucleotides read TGTGCCAGCACCTTCGCACAATCGTCCACTGAAGCTTTCTTT.

This clonotype was seen a few times. This sequence joins TRBV5-1 and TRBJ2-1, with TRBD2 matching 11 bases. V trimming: 4 bases; J trimming: 8 bases; junction bases outside the gene matches: 14. The CDR3 loop spans 17 amino acids. Germline loops: CDR1 SGHRS, CDR2 YFSETQ. CDR3: CASSPSEGLAVEDEQFF. As DNA, the CDR3 is TGCGCCAGCAGCCCGAGTGAGGGACTAGCGGTGGAAGATGAGCAGTTCTTC.

The CDR3 is CATSRARQAQETQYF. CDR3 bases: TGTGCCACCAGCAGAGCCCGACAGGCCCAAGAGACCCAGTACTTC. The V and J genes are TRBV15 and TRBJ2-5; D might be TRBD1 (6 bases). The CDR3 runs 15 residues. V shed 1 base and J shed 1 base, with 10 bases lying between them. The germline CDR1 and CDR2 sequences are LNHNV and YYDKDF (reference sequence).

In its sample, this clonotype was seen a few times. V usage is TRBV7-9 and J usage is TRBJ1-1, with unresolved D. V shed 4 bases and J shed 2 bases, with 14 bases lying between them. Germline loops: CDR1 SEHNR, CDR2 FQNEAQ (reference sequence). The CDR3 extends over 15 amino acids. This chain's CDR3 is CASSSLGSTNTEAFF. The CDR3 region has the DNA TGTGCCAGCAGCTCCCTGGGTAGTACCAACACTGAAGCTTTCTTT. The full variable domain, rest sourced from reference TRBV7-9 and TRBJ1-1, is DTGVSQNPRHKITKRGQNVTFRCDPISEHNRLYWYRQTLGQGPEFLTYFQNEAQLEKSRLLSDRFSAERPKGSFSTLEIQRTEQGDSAMYLCASSSLGSTNTEAFFGQGTRLTVV.

This clonotype was recorded many times. This chain joins TRBV12-3 or TRBV12-4 and TRBJ2-2; D unclear. Between the trimmed V and J ends, which lost 3 bases and 1 base, there was a span of 9 bases. The CDR3 sequence is 15 residues long. CDR3 DNA: TGTGCCAGCAGTTTCGGTTCAGGGAACACCGGGGAGCTGTTTTTT. It codes for CASSFGSGNTGELFF.

Ten or more counts support this clonotype. The V and J genes are TRBV12-3 or TRBV12-4 and TRBJ1-4; 9 nucleotides line up with TRBD1. CDR3 length equals 16 residues. V lost 6 bases to trimming and J lost 7 bases; unmatched junction nucleotides: 12. CDR3 sequence (DNA): TGTGCCAGCAGAAACGGACAGGGGCAAAGGGGTGAAAAACTGTTTTTT. The encoded protein is CASRNGQGQRGEKLFF.

This chain joins TRBV10-3 and TRBJ2-1; no definite D call. The CDR3 covers 14 residues. Germline V gives CDR1 ENHRY, CDR2 SYGVKD. V lost 6 bases and J lost 0, with 9 bases in between. In DNA, the CDR3 is TGTGCCATCAGCCGGCAGAGCTCCTACAATGAGCAGTTCTTC. Protein product: CAISRQSSYNEQFF.

This clonotype has at least ten counts. The J gene is TRBJ2-2, the V gene TRBV25-1, with D possibly being TRBD2 (6 bases). The germline gives CDR1 MGHDK, CDR2 SYGVNS. Trimming took off 1 base at V and 4 bases at J, with 10 bases between the two ends. The CDR3 is 15 residues long. CDR3 residues: CASSESVGGTGELFF. CDR3 DNA sequence: TGTGCCAGCAGTGAATCGGTGGGGGGCACCGGGGAGCTGTTTTTT.

This clonotype was detected a few times. The V gene is TRBV4-1, the J gene TRBJ1-2, with TRBD1 identical over 7 bases. This CDR3 is built from 15 residues. The germline gives CDR1 MGHRA, CDR2 YSYEKL. Unmatched junction bases numbered 4, after V lost 3 bases and J lost 0 bases. CDR3 amino acids: CASSQVTGSNYGYTF. As DNA, the CDR3 is TGCGCCAGCAGCCAGGTGACAGGGTCTAACTATGGCTACACCTTC.

The J gene is TRBJ2-7, the V gene TRBV14; TRBD1 agrees at 9 bases. The V and J ends lost 2 bases and 0 bases, in that order; junction bases with no gene match: 8. Germline values: CDR1 SGHDN, CDR2 FVKESK. The CDR3 spans 17 residues. The CDR3 loop reads CASSQKLVTGGSYEQYF. DNA of the CDR3: TGTGCCAGCAGCCAAAAATTGGTGACAGGGGGCTCCTACGAGCAGTACTTC.

A few counts support this clonotype. The chain joins TRBV5-5 to TRBJ2-4; the D call may be TRBD1 or TRBD2 (5 bases each). V lost 4 bases to trimming and J lost 7 bases, with 12 bases between them. There are 13 residues in the CDR3. Germline V gene data show CDR1 as SGHKS and CDR2 as YYEKEE (reference sequence). The CDR3 sequence is CASSEPGPNIQYF. The CDR3, as DNA: TGTGCCAGCAGCGAACCGGGGCCCAACATTCAGTACTTC.

The V call is TRBV11-2, the J call TRBJ1-1; D is unresolved. The V end was cut by 1 base, the J end by 8 bases, with 14 bases between. The CDR3 length is 14 residues. Germline V gene lookup returns CDR1 SGHAT and CDR2 FQNNGV. The chain's CDR3 is CASSLVRQRAEAFF. The CDR3 DNA is TGTGCCAGCAGCTTAGTTCGGCAGCGGGCCGAAGCTTTCTTT. Variable domain in full (rest from reference TRBV11-2 and TRBJ1-1): EAGVAQSPRYKIIEKRQSVAFWCNPISGHATLYWYQQILGQGPKLLIQFQNNGVVDDSQLPKDRFSAERLKGVDSTLKIQPAKLEDSAVYLCASSLVRQRAEAFFGQGTRLTVV.

The table lists this clonotype with a few counts. This rearrangement joins TRBV9 to TRBJ1-2; TRBD1 aligns across 7 bases. CDR1 and CDR2 from the germline V gene are SGDLS and YYNGEE. V gave up 5 bases and J gave up 4 bases; unmatched junction bases: 8. The CDR3 is 14 amino acids. Here the CDR3 reads CASSTGTDLYGYTF. The CDR3 DNA follows: TGTGCCAGCAGTACCGGGACAGACCTCTATGGCTACACCTTC.

This clonotype was seen only a few times. The V gene is TRBV3-1, the J gene TRBJ2-7; D ambiguous. The CDR3 consists of 13 residues. The V end lost 4 bases, the J end lost 1 base, and 8 bases lay between the germline ends. Germline V lookup: CDR1 LGHDT, CDR2 YNNKEL (reference sequence). CDR3 DNA sequence: TGTGCCAGCAGCCCATTCGGATCCTACGAGCAGTACTTC. As protein: CASSPFGSYEQYF.

This clonotype was recorded a few times. This chain uses TRBV5-1 with TRBJ2-1; 7 nucleotides match TRBD2. This CDR3 has 14 residues. CDR1 and CDR2 from the germline V gene are SGHRS and YFSETQ. V gave up 1 base and J gave up 5 bases; unmatched junction bases: 3. As DNA, the CDR3 is TGCGCCAGCAGCTTGACTAGCGCTCACAATGAGCAGTTCTTC. It yields the protein CASSLTSAHNEQFF.